The clone carrying this TCR beta chain was picked up a small number of times. Its antigen is unknown. The data originate from a study of CD8+ T cells in alopecia areata. There are 14 residues in the CDR3. V was clipped by 2 bases and J by 1 base, with 9 bases between them. CDR1 and CDR2 (germline): MNHNY, SVGAGI (reference sequence). The treatment denotes: oral pan-JAK inhibitor, 5-10 mg twice daily. The study team obtained lesional scalp punch biopsies and peripheral blood from alopecia areata patients. General study results and limits: Normal skin contains resident alphabeta T cells, and these are also sequenced in scalp samples.

Isolated RNA was reverse transcribed into cDNA used as the sequencing template. The assay was immunoSEQ multiplex PCR, and TCRdb's table has in-frame clones only and misses some. The sample holds about 270,000 clones; approximately 60% are singletons and the top ten take 0.75% to 0.95%. The TCR sequence derives from a human donor with alopecia areata. The sample here was CD4+ T cells sorted from blood, taken between weeks 51 and 52, from a patient treated with tofacitinib. This chain joins TRBV6-6 and TRBJ2-7, with a tentative D call TRBD1 (6 bases). The CDR3 DNA is TGTGCCAGCAGTTACCTACAGGGTTCCTACGAGCAGTACTTC. Translating gives CASSYLQGSYEQYF.